These 14 T cell receptor beta chains came from one sample sequenced in a study of blood T cell repertoires in COVID-19. The table came from immunoSEQ multiplex PCR; TCRdb's copy has only in-frame clones and leaves some out. The table has approximately 200,000 clones, roughly four fifths seen once. Sequencing used peripheral blood. These receptors were obtained from a human donor with acute or convalescent COVID-19. The donor label of this sample is uncertain.

The V gene is TRBV18, the J gene TRBJ1-4; 7 bases agree with TRBD1. The CDR3 runs 16 residues. Germline CDR1 and CDR2: KGHSH and LQKENI. V shed 2 bases, J shed 3 bases, and the junction held 6 bases outside the gene matches. CDR3 nucleotide sequence: TGTGCCAGCTCACCATTCTACGGGACAGCTAATGAAAAACTGTTTTTT. Translating it yields CASSPFYGTANEKLFF.

This chain links TRBV6-5 with TRBJ1-5, with D perhaps matching TRBD1 (5 bases). This CDR3 has 13 amino acids. Trimming shortened V by 7 bases and J by 7 bases, and 14 bases separated the two germline ends. The V gene's germline CDR1 is MNHEY and CDR2 SVGAGI. The DNA for the CDR3 is TGTGCCAGCAATCGTTGGGGGGAACAGCCCCAGCATTTT. Its protein is CASNRWGEQPQHF.

CDR3 bases: TGTGCCAGTAGGCGGGGGGAGGTTGGAAATCAGCCCCAGCATTTT. It encodes CASRRGEVGNQPQHF. The chain links TRBV19 to TRBJ1-5; D may be TRBD1 (5 bases). There are 15 residues in the CDR3. V dropped 6 bases and J dropped 4 bases, with 16 bases sitting between them. Germline V gene data show CDR1 as LNHDA and CDR2 as SQIVND (reference sequence).

CDR3 bases: TGTGCCAGCAGCTTAGACGGGATGAAGCCCCAGCATTTT. Residues: CASSLDGMKPQHF. The genes are TRBV7-9 and TRBJ1-5; no firm D call. Germline values: CDR1 SEHNR, CDR2 FQNEAQ (reference sequence). This CDR3 region has 13 residues. V lost 1 base, J lost 8 bases, and 9 bases lay in between.

This clone was seen a single time. The chain couples TRBV4-1 to TRBJ2-6; 9 bases match TRBD1. Germline assignment: CDR1 MGHRA and CDR2 YSYEKL. This CDR3 is 19 amino acids long. Losses at the gene ends were 4 bases for V and 1 base for J; bases not matched to a gene: 11. The CDR3 DNA reads as TGCGCCAGCAGCCTCAGGACAGGGGTCGAAGCGTCTGGGGCCAACGTCCTGACTTTC. As protein: CASSLRTGVEASGANVLTF.

V usage is TRBV25-1 and J usage is TRBJ2-1; 11 positions match TRBD1. CDR1 MGHDK and CDR2 SYGVNS come from the germline V gene. The V and J ends lost 2 bases and 6 bases, in that order; junction bases with no gene match: 3. This CDR3 contains 15 residues. CDR3 sequence reads: CASSEPGQGVNEQFF. In nucleotides, the CDR3 is TGTGCCAGCAGTGAACCGGGACAGGGGGTCAATGAGCAGTTCTTC.

The V call is TRBV19, the J call TRBJ2-4; a possible D gene is TRBD1 (5 bases). The germline V gene has CDR1 LNHDA and CDR2 SQIVND (reference sequence). The CDR3 is 14 amino acids. V was pared by 3 bases and J by 0 bases, with 6 bases between. CDR3 region: CASSIGAAKNIQYF. CDR3 bases: TGTGCCAGTAGTATTGGGGCAGCCAAAAACATTCAGTACTTC.

The chain has TRBV7-2 and TRBJ2-1; possibly TRBD2 for D (6 bases). The V gene's germline CDR1 is SGHTA and CDR2 FQGNSA. Trimming took off 5 bases at V and 10 bases at J, with 18 bases between the two ends. The CDR3 contains 14 residues. The CDR3 DNA follows: TGTGCCAGCAGCCCCCCCGGGGGTTGGGAGGAGCAGTTCTTC. This encodes CASSPPGGWEEQFF.

This clone was detected a few times. This chain links TRBV19 with TRBJ1-6; D ambiguous. The germline gives CDR1 LNHDA, CDR2 SQIVND (reference sequence). Trimming removed 6 bases from V and 10 bases from J, with 13 bases in between. This CDR3 is 13 amino acids long. The CDR3 nucleotides are TGTGCCAGTAGGGCTCGTGTTGAATCACCCCTCCACTTT. Amino acids: CASRARVESPLHF.

This chain links TRBV5-4 with TRBJ1-2; D uncertain. Germline V gene lookup returns CDR1 SGHNT and CDR2 YYREEE (reference sequence). This CDR3 has 13 amino acids. V was trimmed by 4 bases and J by 6 bases, leaving 13 bases between them. The CDR3: CASSLETGNGYTF. The CDR3 DNA reads as TGTGCCAGCAGCCTAGAAACGGGAAATGGCTACACCTTC.

This clone was counted only a few times. The CDR3 DNA sequence: TGTGCCAGCAGCCGCACTAGCGGCATGAACACCGGGGAGCTGTTTTTT. Translation gives CASSRTSGMNTGELFF. The chain couples TRBV4-2 to TRBJ2-2; 8 nucleotides align to TRBD2. The CDR3 sequence is 16 residues long. Per the germline V gene, CDR1 is LGHNA and CDR2 is YNFKEQ. The ends lost 4 bases at V and 1 base at J; junction bases unmatched: 5.

V gene TRBV5-1 combines with J gene TRBJ2-1; 7 nucleotides align to TRBD2. Trimming took 7 bases from V and 5 from J; bases not matched to a gene: 9. The germline V gene encodes CDR1 SGHRS and CDR2 YFSETQ. CDR3 length equals 14 residues. The CDR3 sequence is CASVGGGAHNEQFF. The CDR3 region has the DNA TGCGCCAGCGTCGGGGGAGGGGCTCACAATGAGCAGTTCTTC.

There are a few counts of this clone. V gene TRBV7-3 combines with J gene TRBJ2-2; D remains unclear. V dropped 1 base and J dropped 0 bases, with 9 bases sitting between them. Germline CDR1 SGHTA, CDR2 FQGTGA. The CDR3 length is 16 residues. The CDR3 sequence: CASSLIGGPNTGELFF. Written as DNA, the CDR3 is TGTGCCAGCAGCTTAATTGGTGGGCCGAACACCGGGGAGCTGTTTTTT.

The chain links TRBV18 to TRBJ1-3, with a tentative D call TRBD1 (5 bases). Per germline, CDR1 KGHSH and CDR2 LQKENI. The CDR3 is 15 residues long. The V end lost 3 bases, the J end lost 0 bases, and 9 bases lay between the germline ends. CDR3 residues: CASSPAGSSGNTIYF. The CDR3 DNA sequence: TGTGCCAGCTCACCTGCAGGGTCCTCTGGAAACACCATATATTTT. Combining the CDR3 with reference TRBV18 and TRBJ1-3 gives the whole variable domain NAGVMQNPRHLVRRRGQEARLRCSPMKGHSHVYWYRQLPEEGLKFMVYLQKENIIDESGMPKERFSAEFPKEGPSILRIQQVVRGDSAAYFCASSPAGSSGNTIYFGEGSWLTVV.